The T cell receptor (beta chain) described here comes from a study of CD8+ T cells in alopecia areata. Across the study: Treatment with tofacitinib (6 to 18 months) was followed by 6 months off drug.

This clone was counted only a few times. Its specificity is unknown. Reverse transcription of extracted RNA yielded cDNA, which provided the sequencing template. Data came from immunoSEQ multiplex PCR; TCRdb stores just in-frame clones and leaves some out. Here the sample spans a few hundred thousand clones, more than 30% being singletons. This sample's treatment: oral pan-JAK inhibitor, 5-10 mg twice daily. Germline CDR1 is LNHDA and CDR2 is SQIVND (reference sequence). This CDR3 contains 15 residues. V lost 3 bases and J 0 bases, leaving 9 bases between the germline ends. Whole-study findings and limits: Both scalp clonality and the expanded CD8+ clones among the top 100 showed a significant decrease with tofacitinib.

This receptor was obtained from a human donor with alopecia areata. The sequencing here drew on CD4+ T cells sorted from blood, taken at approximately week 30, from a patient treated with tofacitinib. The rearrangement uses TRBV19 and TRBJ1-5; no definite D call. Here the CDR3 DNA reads TGTGCCAGTAGTATGGGCAGGAGTAGCAATCAGCCCCAGCATTTT. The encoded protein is CASSMGRSSNQPQHF.